What follows are 13 T cell receptor beta chains derived from one specimen sequenced in a study of blood T cell repertoires in COVID-19. The protocol was immunoSEQ multiplex PCR, while the TCRdb copy is restricted to in-frame clones and leaves out a portion. The repertoire holds around 95,000 clones, with almost 90% as singletons. Sequenced: peripheral blood. The receptors derive from a human donor in a cohort sampled during active COVID-19.

This clone came up a few times. The V call is TRBV6-2 or TRBV6-3, the J call TRBJ1-1; TRBD1 agrees at 9 bases. Per germline, CDR1 MNHEY and CDR2 SVGEGT. CDR3 size: 17 residues. V shed 5 bases, J shed 3 bases, and the junction held 13 bases outside the gene matches. CDR3 region: CASSKVTGGVKYTEAFF. DNA for the CDR3: TGTGCCAGCAGTAAGGTTACAGGGGGCGTGAAATACACTGAAGCTTTCTTT.

In DNA form, the CDR3 reads TGTGCCGAAGGAGGGGACAGTCTGTTTCCCGGGGCCAACGTCCTGACTTTC. Translated: CAEGGDSLFPGANVLTF. This sequence joins TRBV19 and TRBJ2-6; maybe TRBD1 (7 bases). Trimming cost V 11 bases and J 4 bases, with 24 bases left between them. Germline CDR1 is LNHDA and CDR2 is SQIVND (reference sequence). The CDR3 consists of 17 residues.

The chain combines TRBV9 with TRBJ2-5, with D hard to call. CDR1 is SGDLS and CDR2 is YYNGEE in the germline V gene. With 0 bases removed from V and 5 bases from J, the gap between germline ends came to 14 bases. This CDR3 region has 15 residues. The CDR3 region has the DNA TGTGCCAGCAGCGTAGGTTCGACTCTGAGGGAGACCCAGTACTTC. Protein sequence: CASSVGSTLRETQYF.

V gene TRBV19 combines with J gene TRBJ2-7; 7 bases are shared with TRBD1. CDR1 is LNHDA, CDR2 SQIVND, per germline (reference sequence). The CDR3 runs to 13 residues. J gave up 4 bases and V 3 bases, and 3 bases lay outside the gene matches. The CDR3 region is CASSMGTVYEQYF. CDR3 sequence (DNA): TGTGCCAGTAGTATGGGGACAGTTTACGAGCAGTACTTC.

This chain uses TRBV5-1 with TRBJ2-7; 10 bases are shared with TRBD1. V was clipped by 4 bases and J by 3 bases; unmatched bases: 7. This CDR3 region has 15 residues. In germline, CDR1 is SGHRS, CDR2 YFSETQ. CDR3 in amino acids: CASSLRWDRGYEQYF. CDR3 coding DNA: TGCGCCAGCAGCCTCAGGTGGGACAGGGGCTACGAGCAGTACTTC.

The J gene is TRBJ2-3, the V gene TRBV7-2; 10 bases map to TRBD2. This CDR3 is 18 amino acids long. Unmatched junction bases numbered 9, after V lost 1 base and J lost 2 bases. Germline CDR1 and CDR2: SGHTA and FQGNSA. Written as DNA, the CDR3 is TGTGCCAGCAGCTTAGAGAGAGCGGGAGGGCCTCCCACAGATACGCAGTATTTT. Protein: CASSLERAGGPPTDTQYF.

J is TRBJ2-7 and V is TRBV7-2, with 8 bases aligning to TRBD1. The CDR3 runs to 14 residues. Trimming removed 6 bases from V and 5 bases from J; junction bases left unmatched: 9. Germline values: CDR1 SGHTA, CDR2 FQGNSA. The CDR3 region is CASRRQGISDEQYF. The CDR3 nucleotides are TGTGCCAGCAGAAGACAGGGGATTTCGGACGAGCAGTACTTC.

The V call is TRBV28, the J call TRBJ2-7; TRBD1 aligns across 8 bases. Germline loops: CDR1 MDHEN, CDR2 SYDVKM. With V trimmed by 3 bases and J by 0 bases, 7 bases remained unmatched. CDR3 length: 16 amino acids. DNA of the CDR3: TGTGCCAGCAGTTTGCCGGGACAGGAAATCTCCTACGAGCAGTACTTC. Its protein is CASSLPGQEISYEQYF.

There are a few counts of this clone. The J gene is TRBJ1-6, the V gene TRBV30; TRBD1 is a possible D gene (5 bases). Germline assignment: CDR1 GTSNPN and CDR2 SVGIG (reference sequence). CDR3 length: 13 amino acids. V was trimmed by 0 bases and J by 7 bases, leaving 7 bases between them. The CDR3 protein is CAWSVDSNSPLHF. The CDR3 DNA sequence: TGTGCCTGGAGTGTCGACAGCAATTCACCCCTCCACTTT.

The chain has TRBV27 and TRBJ1-1; TRBD1 matches 7 bases. Trimming cost V 2 bases and J 5 bases; bases outside gene matches: 5. This CDR3 contains 14 residues. The germline CDR1 and CDR2 sequences are MNHEY and SMNVEV (reference sequence). The CDR3 coding sequence is TGTGCCAGCAGTTTAAACAGGGGCGCGACTGAAGCTTTCTTT. As protein: CASSLNRGATEAFF.

The V call is TRBV15, the J call TRBJ2-5, with TRBD1 as a possible D gene (5 bases). Trimming left V 0 bases short and J 5 bases short, with 10 bases between. CDR1 and CDR2 (germline): LNHNV, YYDKDF (reference sequence). The CDR3 covers 14 residues. CDR3 region: CATSRDLRAETQYF. The CDR3 DNA reads as TGTGCCACCAGCAGAGATCTCAGGGCTGAGACCCAGTACTTC. The full variable domain, completed using reference TRBV15 and TRBJ2-5, is DAMVIQNPRYQVTQFGKPVTLSCSQTLNHNVMYWYQQKSSQAPKLLFHYYDKDFNNEADTPDNFQSRRPNTSFCFLDIRSPGLGDTAMYLCATSRDLRAETQYFGPGTRLLVL.

The chain is built from TRBV5-6 and TRBJ1-2; no reliable D call. The V end lost 0 bases, the J end lost 2 bases, and 5 bases lay between the germline ends. This CDR3 spans 13 amino acids. Germline V gene lookup returns CDR1 SGHDT and CDR2 YYEEEE. CDR3 in DNA: TGTGCCAGCAGCTTGGGCCGGAACTATGGCTACACCTTC. It specifies CASSLGRNYGYTF.

The rearrangement joins TRBV5-1 to TRBJ2-3; 9 bases are a match to TRBD2. V lost 4 bases, J lost 1 base, and 4 bases stayed unmatched. The CDR3 contains 15 residues. Looked up from germline, CDR1 is SGHRS and CDR2 is YFSETQ. The DNA for the CDR3 is TGCGCCAGCAGCATAGCGGGAGACGGCACAGATACGCAGTATTTT. It is translated as CASSIAGDGTDTQYF.